This paragraph covers one T cell receptor (beta chain) sequence. Its antigen is not identified. The CDR3 runs to 14 residues. With 4 bases removed from V and 2 bases from J, the gap between germline ends came to 12 bases. Researchers defined stable Graves' hyperthyroidism as no ophthalmopathy progression within 18 months. Aged 18 to 65, the patients had hyperthyroidism that was newly diagnosed and had lasted under 2 months. Uncontrolled infection, other autoimmune disease, pregnancy and lactation each barred patients from inclusion. The CDR3 regions of TCR beta were amplified from RNA transcripts. In the first-round RT-PCR of the TCR CDR3, the HTBI primer set was used. TCRdb reanalysed the multiplex PCR reads using MiXCR and keeps one entry per CDR3 protein. Of approximately 590,000 distinct CDR3 sequences in the sample, around 45% were seen once. The sample belongs to a study of T cells in Graves' hyperthyroidism and ophthalmopathy. General study results and limits: In blood, most of the thyroid clonotypes expanded above 0.001 were also present.

Sequenced input: peripheral blood or thyroid tissue (not recorded which). The sequence was collected from a woman in her late teens or twenties with Graves' hyperthyroidism. This chain joins TRBV12-3 or TRBV12-4 and TRBJ2-7; D is perhaps TRBD2 (6 bases). CDR3 in DNA: TGTGCCAGCAGTTCGTTAGCGGTTCCCTACGAGCAGTACTTC. This encodes CASSSLAVPYEQYF.